This T cell receptor (beta chain) was sequenced in a study of T cells in localized non-small cell lung cancer. Study observations and caveats: Appearances in adjacent lung were noted for a median roughly 50 of the top 100 tumor clones.

This clone has just a few counts. Its antigen is currently unknown. Only in-frame clones appear in the TCRdb table, and some are missing; sequencing was by immunoSEQ multiplex PCR. The sample carries 1,500 to 2,000 clones, approximately 21% recorded once. Atypia-free adjacent lung was sampled at least 2 cm beyond the tumor margin. The V segment lost 7 bases and the J segment 3 bases; nucleotides outside the gene matches: 10. Germline CDR1 MDHEN, CDR2 SYDVKM. This CDR3 spans 15 amino acids. The source of this sequence is a male donor older than 55 with stage III squamous cell lung carcinoma. The sequencing used normal lung tissue next to the tumor, collected before any cancer treatment. The chain has TRBV28 and TRBJ2-3; 7 nucleotides match TRBD2. CDR3 in DNA: TGTGCCAGCAACCAACCCGCGGGAGCGACAGATACGCAGTATTTT. It yields the protein CASNQPAGATDTQYF.